This section outlines one TCR beta chain sequence together with its context. This specimen comes from a study of T cells expressing NK-cell markers. Study information: In sorted CD3+CD56+NKG2C+, CD3+CD56+NKG2C- and CD3+CD56-NKG2C+ T cells, TCR beta repertoires were obtained. Just one sequenced donor of eight was HCMV-seronegative, while seven were seropositive.

TCRdb reanalyzed the 5' RACE reads, giving one entry per CDR3 protein sequence and no DNA. Listed are over 200,000 distinct CDR3 sequences; approximately 0.39% falls within the top ten. The CDR3 is 15 residues long. Per germline, CDR1 DFQATT and CDR2 SNEGSKA (reference sequence). This clonotype originated in a man younger than 35 in good health. Sequences were obtained from blood T cells: a sorted CD56 or NKG2C T cell subset, CD4+ or CD8+ T cells, or bulk PBMC T cells (not recorded which). V usage is TRBV20-1 and J usage is TRBJ1-1; TCRdb indicates TRBD1, and absent DNA this call remains unverified. The CDR3 spells CSAREPGIGRSEAFF.